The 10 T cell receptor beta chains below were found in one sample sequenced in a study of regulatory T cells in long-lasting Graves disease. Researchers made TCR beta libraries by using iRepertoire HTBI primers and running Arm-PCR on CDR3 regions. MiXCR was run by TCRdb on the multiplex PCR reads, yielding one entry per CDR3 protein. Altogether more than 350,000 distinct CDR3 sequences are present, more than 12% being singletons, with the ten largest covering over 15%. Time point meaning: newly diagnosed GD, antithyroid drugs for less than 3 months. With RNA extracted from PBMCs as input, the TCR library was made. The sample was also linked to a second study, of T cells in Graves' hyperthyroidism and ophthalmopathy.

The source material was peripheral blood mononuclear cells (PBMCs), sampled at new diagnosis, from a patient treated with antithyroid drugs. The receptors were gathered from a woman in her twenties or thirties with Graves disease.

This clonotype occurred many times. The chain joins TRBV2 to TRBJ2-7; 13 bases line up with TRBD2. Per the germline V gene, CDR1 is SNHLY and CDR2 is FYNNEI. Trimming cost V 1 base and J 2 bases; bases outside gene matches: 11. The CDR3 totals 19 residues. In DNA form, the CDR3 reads TGTGCCAGCAGTGAAGGAGCCCCCGCACTAGCGGGAGGGCCCTACGAGCAGTACTTC. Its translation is CASSEGAPALAGGPYEQYF.

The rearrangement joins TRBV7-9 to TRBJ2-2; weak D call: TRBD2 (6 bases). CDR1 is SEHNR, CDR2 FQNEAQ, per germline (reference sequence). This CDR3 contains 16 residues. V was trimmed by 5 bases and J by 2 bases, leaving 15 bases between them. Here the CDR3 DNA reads TGTGCCAGCAGCGCGAGACTAGGCCTCAACACCGGGGAGCTGTTTTTT. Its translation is CASSARLGLNTGELFF.

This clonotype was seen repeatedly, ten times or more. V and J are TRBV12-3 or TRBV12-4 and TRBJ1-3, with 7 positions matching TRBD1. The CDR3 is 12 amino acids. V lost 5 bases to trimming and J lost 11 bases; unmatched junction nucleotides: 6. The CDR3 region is CASSGQVLAIYF. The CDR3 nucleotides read TGTGCCAGCAGTGGACAGGTCCTCGCCATATATTTT.

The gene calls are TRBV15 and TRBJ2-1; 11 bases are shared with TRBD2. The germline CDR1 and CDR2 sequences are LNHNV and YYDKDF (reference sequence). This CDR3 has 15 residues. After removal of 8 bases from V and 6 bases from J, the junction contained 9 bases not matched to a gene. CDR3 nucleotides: TGTGCCACCCAAAAGGGACTAGCGGTGGGCAATGAGCAGTTCTTC. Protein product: CATQKGLAVGNEQFF.

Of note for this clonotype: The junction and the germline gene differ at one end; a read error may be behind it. CDR3 coding DNA: TGCAGCGTTGCGAAGTACAGGGAAGTGACTGGAGCTTTCTTT. Its protein is CSVAKYREVTGAFF. The rearrangement uses TRBV29-1 and TRBJ1-1, with D possibly being TRBD1 (6 bases). The CDR3 has 14 amino acids. Germline V gives CDR1 SQVTM, CDR2 ANQGSEA.

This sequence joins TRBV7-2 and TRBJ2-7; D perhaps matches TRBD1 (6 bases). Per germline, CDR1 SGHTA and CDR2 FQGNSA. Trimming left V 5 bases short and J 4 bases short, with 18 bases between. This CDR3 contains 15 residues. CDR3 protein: CASSLGARGVYEQYF. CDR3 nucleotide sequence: TGTGCCAGCAGCCTGGGGGCGAGAGGAGTATACGAGCAGTACTTC.

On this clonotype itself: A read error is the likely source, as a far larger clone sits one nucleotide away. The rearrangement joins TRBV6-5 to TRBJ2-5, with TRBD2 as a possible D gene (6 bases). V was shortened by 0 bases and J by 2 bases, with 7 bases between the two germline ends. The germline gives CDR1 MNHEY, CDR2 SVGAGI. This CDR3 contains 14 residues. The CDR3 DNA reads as TGTGCCAGCAGTTACTCCGGGAGTCAAGAGACCCAGTACTTC. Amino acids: CASSYSGSQETQYF.

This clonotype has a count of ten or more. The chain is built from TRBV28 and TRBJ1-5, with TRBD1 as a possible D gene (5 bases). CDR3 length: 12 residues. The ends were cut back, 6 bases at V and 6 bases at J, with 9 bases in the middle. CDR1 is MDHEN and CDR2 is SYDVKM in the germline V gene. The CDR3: CASSRGSQPQHF. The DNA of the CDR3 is TGTGCCAGCAGCCGGGGGAGTCAGCCCCAGCATTTT.

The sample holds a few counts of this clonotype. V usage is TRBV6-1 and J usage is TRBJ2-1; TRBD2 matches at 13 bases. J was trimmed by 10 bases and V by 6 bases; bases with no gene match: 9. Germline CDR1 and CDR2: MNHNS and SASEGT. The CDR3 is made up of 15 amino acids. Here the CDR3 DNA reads TGTGCCAGCAGCGCTACTAGCGGGAGGGCCAGAGAGCAGTTCTTC. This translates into CASSATSGRAREQFF.

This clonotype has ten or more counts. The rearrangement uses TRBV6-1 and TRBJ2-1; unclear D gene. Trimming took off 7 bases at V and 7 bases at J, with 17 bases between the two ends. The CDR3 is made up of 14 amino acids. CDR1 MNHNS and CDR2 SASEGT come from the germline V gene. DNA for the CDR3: TGTGCCAGCACCAACATAGCTGGGTTGAATGAGCAGTTCTTC. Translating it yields CASTNIAGLNEQFF.